This is a list of T cell receptor beta chains from one sample in a study of cytomegalovirus exposure and HLA in healthy donors. Data came from immunoSEQ multiplex PCR; TCRdb stores just in-frame clones and leaves some out. The sample has around 93,000 clones, approximately 81% seen once. The sample taken for sequencing was PBMCs. The receptors here all came from a man aged 18 to 30 in good health and CMV-seropositive. CDR3s include the opening cysteine and the closing phenylalanine or tryptophan. The D gene is left open where the match is weak. Clone size is given for some rows only: seen once, a few or many times, or a class if the clone is expanded.

>TRBJ1-3|once|.|TRBV28
CASSLEPLRDSLFGRNTIYF
TGTGCCAGCAGTTTAGAACCCCTCCGGGACTCTCTCTTTGGCAGAAACACCATATATTTT
>TRBJ2-2|.|.|TRBV7-9
CASSLRSANTGELFF
TGTGCCAGCAGCTTGAGGAGTGCGAACACCGGGGAGCTGTTTTTT
>TRBJ2-1|.|TRBD2|TRBV7-6
CASSSLAGGYNEQFF
TGTGCCAGCAGCTCGCTAGCGGGAGGTTACAATGAGCAGTTCTTC
>TRBJ1-2|few|.|TRBV9
CASTPPAGNYGYTF
TGTGCCAGCACCCCTCCGGCGGGGAACTATGGCTACACCTTC
>TRBJ2-6|.|.|TRBV2
CASRKRSSGANVLTF
TGTGCCAGCAGGAAAAGGAGCTCTGGGGCCAACGTCCTGACTTTC
>TRBJ1-1|.|TRBD1|TRBV4-2
CASSQTGLEAFF
TGTGCCAGCAGCCAGACAGGGCTTGAAGCTTTCTTT
>TRBJ2-1|once|TRBD2|TRBV7-9
CASSKRTSIVEQFF
TGTGCCAGCAGCAAGAGGACTAGCATCGTTGAGCAGTTCTTC
>TRBJ1-1|.|TRBD1|TRBV10-3
CASKTGGDTEAFF
TGTGCCAGTAAAACAGGGGGGGACACTGAAGCTTTCTTT
>TRBJ2-5|.|TRBD2|TRBV7-2
CASSLVAGMGETQYF
TGTGCCAGCAGCTTAGTAGCGGGGATGGGGGAGACCCAGTACTTC
>TRBJ1-4|.|.|TRBV11-2
CASSPVRVGEKLFF
TGTGCCAGCAGTCCCGTGAGGGTCGGTGAAAAACTGTTTTTT
>TRBJ1-4|.|.|TRBV28
CASSPRDAVGEKLFF
TGTGCCAGCAGTCCCCGTGATGCGGTTGGGGAAAAACTGTTTTTT
>TRBJ2-4|.|.|TRBV7-9
CASSLWGDRLAKNIQYF
TGTGCCAGCAGCTTATGGGGCGACAGGTTAGCCAAAAACATTCAGTACTTC
>TRBJ1-4|.|TRBD1|TRBV6-1
CASSGPGGANEKLFF
TGTGCCAGCAGCGGGCCAGGGGGTGCTAATGAAAAACTGTTTTTT
>TRBJ2-1|few|TRBD2|TRBV10-3
CAIRITSGNNEQFF
TGTGCCATCAGGATAACTAGCGGGAATAATGAGCAGTTCTTC
>TRBJ2-7|.|.|TRBV7-8
CASSVTPGVEQYF
TGTGCCAGCAGCGTTACACCAGGGGTTGAGCAGTACTTC
>TRBJ1-2|.|.|TRBV9
CASRGEAGRYGYTF
TGTGCCAGCAGGGGGGAGGCAGGCCGCTATGGCTACACCTTC
>TRBJ2-7|.|.|TRBV30
CAWSVSGYEQYF
TGTGCCTGGAGTGTATCGGGTTACGAGCAGTACTTC